This TCR beta chain is drawn from a study of T cell clusters in autoimmune cytopenias. General observations from the study: A dominant lymphoma-associated repertoire apparently masked the cluster-lack signature in secondary cytopenia versus chronic lymphocytic leukemia.

This clonotype is called medium-sized (0.01 to 0.1%) based on its frequency. Its antigen is not known. Multiplex touch-down PCR amplified TRB using TRB-A and TRB-B pools in one tube. TCRdb re-called the multiplex PCR reads and shows each CDR3 protein once, DNA omitted. The table lists around 6,200 distinct CDR3 sequences, with 30% to 40% in the top ten. Approximately 36,000 genome equivalents of blood DNA were amplified for TRB. These data are also associated with another study on T cell repertoires in aging, cancer and after chemotherapy. That source notes: In each cancer cohort, median generation probability increased across chemotherapy, suggesting thymic output rebounded.

The sample comprised peripheral blood. This TCR was sampled from a human donor in good health.

The CDR3 sequence is CSVDPTGGYGYTF. The chain joins TRBV29-1 to TRBJ1-2; TCRdb indicates TRBD1, and absent DNA this call remains unverified. CDR3 length: 13 residues. CDR1 SQVTM and CDR2 ANQGSEA come from the germline V gene.